This TCR beta chain was sequenced during a study of T cell clusters in autoimmune cytopenias. The CDR3 runs to 16 residues. CDR1 and CDR2 from the germline V gene are SGHAT and FQDESV (reference sequence). This clonotype is classed as medium-sized by frequency. TRB was amplified by touch-down multiplex PCR, primer pools A and B combined. TCRdb reanalyzed the multiplex PCR reads, giving one entry per CDR3 protein sequence and no DNA. The repertoire shows under 3,000 distinct CDR3 sequences; the top ten hold approximately 37%. Each sample's input was around 250 ng genomic DNA, 38,000 or so genome equivalents. The sample was also reused in another study, on T cell repertoires in aging, cancer and after chemotherapy.

The sequence came from a human donor with an autoimmune cytopenia or autoimmune hepatitis (not recorded which). This chain uses TRBV11-1 with TRBJ2-2; the D call from TCRdb, TRBD2, cannot be confirmed without DNA. The sequencing sample was made of peripheral blood. CDR3 amino acids: CASSLLAGTVTGELFF.